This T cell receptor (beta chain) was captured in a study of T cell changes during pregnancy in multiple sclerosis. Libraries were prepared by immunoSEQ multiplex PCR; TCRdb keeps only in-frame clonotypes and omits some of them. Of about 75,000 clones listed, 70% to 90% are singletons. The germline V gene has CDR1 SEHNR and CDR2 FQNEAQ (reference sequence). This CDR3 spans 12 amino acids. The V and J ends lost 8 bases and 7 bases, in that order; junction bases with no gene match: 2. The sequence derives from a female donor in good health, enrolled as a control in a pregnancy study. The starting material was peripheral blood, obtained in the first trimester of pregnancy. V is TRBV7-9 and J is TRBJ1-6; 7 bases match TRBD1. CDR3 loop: CASGTENSPLHF. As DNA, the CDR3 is TGTGCCAGCGGGACAGAAAATTCACCCCTCCACTTT.